This T cell receptor (beta chain) emerged from a study of identical twins. Germline V gives CDR1 KGHSH, CDR2 LQKENI. The CDR3 has 13 residues. The ends lost 7 bases at V and 3 bases at J; junction bases unmatched: 5. Each CDR3 protein gets one entry after TCRdb re-called the 5' RACE reads with MiXCR. The sample has around 960,000 distinct CDR3 sequences, 10% to 15% seen once; the top ten hold around 1.6%. This sample also appeared in a second study, on yellow fever vaccine responses in identical twins.

The clonotype comes from a woman in her late teens or twenties in good health. The sequencing sample was made of PBMCs. The rearrangement uses TRBV18 and TRBJ1-1; 7 positions match TRBD1. The CDR3 bases are TGTGCCAGCTTACCCGACAGGGACACTGAAGCTTTCTTT. This encodes CASLPDRDTEAFF.